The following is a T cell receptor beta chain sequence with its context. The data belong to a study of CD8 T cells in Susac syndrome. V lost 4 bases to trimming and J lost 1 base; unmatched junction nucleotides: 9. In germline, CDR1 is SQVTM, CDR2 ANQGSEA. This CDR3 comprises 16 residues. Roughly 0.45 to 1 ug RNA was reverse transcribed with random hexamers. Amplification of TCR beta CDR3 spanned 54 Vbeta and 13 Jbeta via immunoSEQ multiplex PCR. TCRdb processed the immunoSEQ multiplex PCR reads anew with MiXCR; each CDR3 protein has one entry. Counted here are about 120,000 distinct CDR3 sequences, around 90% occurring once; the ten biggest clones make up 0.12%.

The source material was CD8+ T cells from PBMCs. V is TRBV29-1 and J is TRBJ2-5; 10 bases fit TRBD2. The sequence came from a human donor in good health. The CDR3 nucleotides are TGCAGCGTTGTTGGCGTTAGCGGGGGGCCCCAAGAGACCCAGTACTTC. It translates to CSVVGVSGGPQETQYF.